These T cell receptor beta chains were read from a single sample in a study of CD4 T cells in relation to SARS-CoV-2 and coronaviruses. The protocol was immunoSEQ multiplex PCR, while the TCRdb copy is restricted to in-frame clones and leaves out a portion. The sample shows about 70,000 clones, about 87% of them seen only once. The sample comprised memory CD4+ T cells from PBMCs. Receptors were obtained from a human donor in good health. CDR3s leave out the opening cysteine and the closing phenylalanine or tryptophan.

v_call | cdr3_aa
TRBV6-1 | ASSEWEKRGETQY
TRBV4-1 | ASSQDEGNSPLH
TRBV5-1 | ASSFFPGDTYNEQF
TRBV6-5 | ASSYSQTNTGELF
TRBV5-6 | ASSLEETQY
TRBV7-9 | ASRDWTGGHTGELF
TRBV7-3 | ASSLLGDSYNSPLH
TRBV19 | ASSMSEGTEAF
TRBV27 | ASSLQGVRGRTDTQY
TRBV24-1 | ATSDPRGAGEKLF
TRBV6-5 | ASSKGERHQPQH
TRBV11-3 | ASSSGTGRLYEQY
TRBV5-1 | ASSRAGGFEAF
TRBV7-2 | ASSILIGANTGELF
TRBV5-1 | ASSLVGRGGSYEQY
TRBV28 | ASSETGKTEAF
TRBV19 | ASSIGRSYEQY
TRBV3-1/TRBV3-2 | ASSLRTGNGYT
TRBV28 | ASSPLDRSQDIQY
TRBV5-1 | ASSPYGQSSNTEAF